The 4 T cell receptor beta chains in this list originate from one sample, sequenced in a study of blood T cell repertoires in COVID-19. The table came from immunoSEQ multiplex PCR; TCRdb's copy has only in-frame clones and leaves some out. This table holds under 150,000 clones, over 75% found once. The sample comprised PBMCs or T cells enriched from blood (not recorded which). The receptors were sampled from a man aged 50 or older in a cohort exposed to, infected with or recovered from COVID-19 (not recorded which).

The chain joins TRBV24-1 to TRBJ2-2; TRBD2 might be the D (5 bases). The CDR3 covers 13 residues. Trimming pared 4 bases from V and 8 bases from J, leaving 10 bases between. Germline V lookup: CDR1 KGHDR, CDR2 SFDVKD. CDR3 sequence: CATSDRSVGELFF. CDR3 bases: TGTGCCACCAGTGACCGTAGCGTGGGGGAGCTGTTTTTT.

The chain combines TRBV5-4 with TRBJ1-2; 7 bases are shared with TRBD1. This CDR3 comprises 14 residues. The germline CDR1 and CDR2 sequences are SGHNT and YYREEE (reference sequence). The V gene end was trimmed by 3 bases and the J gene end by 7 bases; junction bases not matched to a gene: 9. CDR3 bases: TGTGCCAGCAGCTCCCTTAGAGACAGGGCTGGCTACACCTTC. This encodes CASSSLRDRAGYTF. The variable domain in full, completed from reference TRBV5-4 and TRBJ1-2, reads ETGVTQSPTHLIKTRGQQVTLRCSSQSGHNTVSWYQQALGQGPQFIFQYYREEENGRGNFPPRFSGLQFPNYSSELNVNALELDDSALYLCASSSLRDRAGYTFGSGTRLTVV.

The V gene is TRBV12-3 or TRBV12-4, the J gene TRBJ2-2; the D gene is possibly TRBD1 (6 bases). The CDR3 has 13 amino acids. Trimming removed 5 bases from V and 7 bases from J, with 11 bases in between. In nucleotides, the CDR3 is TGTGCCAGCAGTATTCCAGGGGTCGGGGAGCTGTTTTTT. It translates to CASSIPGVGELFF.

The chain employs TRBV29-1 and TRBJ2-2, with 9 bases aligning to TRBD2. With V trimmed by 4 bases and J by 5 bases, 8 bases remained unmatched. Germline CDR1 and CDR2: SQVTM and ANQGSEA. The CDR3 consists of 15 residues. As DNA, the CDR3 is TGCAGCGTTGTAGGCGGGAGGGCGGAAACCGGGGAGCTGTTTTTT. This gives the protein CSVVGGRAETGELFF.